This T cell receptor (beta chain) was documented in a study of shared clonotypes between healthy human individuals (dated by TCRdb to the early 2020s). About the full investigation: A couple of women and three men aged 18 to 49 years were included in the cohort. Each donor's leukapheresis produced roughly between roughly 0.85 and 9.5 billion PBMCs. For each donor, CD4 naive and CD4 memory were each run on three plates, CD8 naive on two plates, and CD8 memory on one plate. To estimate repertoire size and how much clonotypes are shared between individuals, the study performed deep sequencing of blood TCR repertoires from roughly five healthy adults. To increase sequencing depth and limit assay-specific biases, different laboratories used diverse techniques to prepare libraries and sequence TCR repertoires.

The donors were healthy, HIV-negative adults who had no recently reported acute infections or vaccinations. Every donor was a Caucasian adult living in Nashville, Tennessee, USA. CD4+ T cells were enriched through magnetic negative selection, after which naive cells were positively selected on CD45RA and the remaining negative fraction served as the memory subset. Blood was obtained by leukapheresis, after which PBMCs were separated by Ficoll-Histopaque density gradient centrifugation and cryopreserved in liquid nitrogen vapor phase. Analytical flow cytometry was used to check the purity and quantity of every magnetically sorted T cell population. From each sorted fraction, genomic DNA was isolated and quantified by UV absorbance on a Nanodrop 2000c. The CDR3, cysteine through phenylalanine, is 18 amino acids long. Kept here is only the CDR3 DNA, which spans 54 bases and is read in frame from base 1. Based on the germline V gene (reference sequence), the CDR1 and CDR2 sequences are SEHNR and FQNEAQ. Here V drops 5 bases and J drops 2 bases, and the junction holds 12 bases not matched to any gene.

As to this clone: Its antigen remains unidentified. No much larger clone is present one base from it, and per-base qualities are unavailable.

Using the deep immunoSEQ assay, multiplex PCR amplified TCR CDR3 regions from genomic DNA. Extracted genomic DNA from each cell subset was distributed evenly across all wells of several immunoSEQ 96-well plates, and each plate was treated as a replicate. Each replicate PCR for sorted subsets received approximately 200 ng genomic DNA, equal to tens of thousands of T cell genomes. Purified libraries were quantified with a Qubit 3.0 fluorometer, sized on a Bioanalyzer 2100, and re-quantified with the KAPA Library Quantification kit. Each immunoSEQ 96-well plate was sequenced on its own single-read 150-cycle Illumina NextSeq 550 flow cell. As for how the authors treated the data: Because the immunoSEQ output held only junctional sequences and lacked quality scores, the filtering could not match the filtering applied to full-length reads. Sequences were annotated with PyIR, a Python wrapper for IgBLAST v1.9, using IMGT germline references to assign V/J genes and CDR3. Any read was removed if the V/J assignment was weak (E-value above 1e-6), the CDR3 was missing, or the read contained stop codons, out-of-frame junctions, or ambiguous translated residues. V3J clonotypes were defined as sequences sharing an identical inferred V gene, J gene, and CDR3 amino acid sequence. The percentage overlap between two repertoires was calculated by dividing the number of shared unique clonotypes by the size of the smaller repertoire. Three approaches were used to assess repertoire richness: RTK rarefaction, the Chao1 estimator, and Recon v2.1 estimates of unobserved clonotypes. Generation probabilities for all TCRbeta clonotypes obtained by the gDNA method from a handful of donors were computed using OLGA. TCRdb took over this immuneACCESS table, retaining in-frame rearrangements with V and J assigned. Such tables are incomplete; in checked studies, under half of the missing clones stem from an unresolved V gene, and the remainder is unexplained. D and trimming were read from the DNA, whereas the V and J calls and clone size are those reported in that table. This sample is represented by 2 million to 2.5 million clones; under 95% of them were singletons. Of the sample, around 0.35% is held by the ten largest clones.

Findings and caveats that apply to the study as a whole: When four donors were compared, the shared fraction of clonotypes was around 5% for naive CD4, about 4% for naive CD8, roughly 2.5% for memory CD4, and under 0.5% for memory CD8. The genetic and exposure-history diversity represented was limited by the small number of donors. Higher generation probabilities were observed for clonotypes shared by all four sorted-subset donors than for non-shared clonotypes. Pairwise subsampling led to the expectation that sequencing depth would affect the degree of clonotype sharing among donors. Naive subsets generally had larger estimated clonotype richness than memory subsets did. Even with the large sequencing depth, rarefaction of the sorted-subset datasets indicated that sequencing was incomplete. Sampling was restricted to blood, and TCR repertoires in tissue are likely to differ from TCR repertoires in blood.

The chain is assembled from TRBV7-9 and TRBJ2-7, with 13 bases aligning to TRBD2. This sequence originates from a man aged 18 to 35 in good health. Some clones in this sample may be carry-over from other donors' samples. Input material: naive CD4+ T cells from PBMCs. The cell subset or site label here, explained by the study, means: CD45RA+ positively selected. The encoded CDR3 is CASSAGHPGLAGTYEQYF. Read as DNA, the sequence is TGTGCCAGCAGCGCGGGACACCCGGGACTAGCGGGAACCTACGAGCAGTACTTC.